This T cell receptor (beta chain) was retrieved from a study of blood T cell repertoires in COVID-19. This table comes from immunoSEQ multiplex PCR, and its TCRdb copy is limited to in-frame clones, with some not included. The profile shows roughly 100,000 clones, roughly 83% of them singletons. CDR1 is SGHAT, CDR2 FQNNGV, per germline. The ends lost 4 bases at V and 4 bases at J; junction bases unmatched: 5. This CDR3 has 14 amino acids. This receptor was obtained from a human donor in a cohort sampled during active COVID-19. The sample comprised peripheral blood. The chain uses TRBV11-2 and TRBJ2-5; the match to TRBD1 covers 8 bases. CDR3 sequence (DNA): TGTGCCAGCAGCTCCCCAGGGGGCCGAGAGACCCAGTACTTC. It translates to CASSSPGGRETQYF.